This TCR beta chain appears in the sequencing data of a study of tumor and adjacent non-tumor tissue in lung cancer. Study in general: Aged about 31 to 80 years, patients included roughly 10 men and about 5 women with stage I to III disease. Samples averaged about 3.8 million productive TCRbeta reads each. Study findings and constraints: Normal lung showed higher cumulative top 100 clone frequency than tumor. TCR diversity was significantly greater in tumor than normal lung tissue.

No cell sorting was done before RNA was extracted from the tissue. A remark on this clonotype: Its antigen is currently unknown. The junction departs from germline at one end; a sequencing error may be responsible.

Three rounds of nested PCR, following a modified ARM-PCR protocol, produced the TCRbeta library. TCRdb recomputed calls from the multiplex PCR reads with MiXCR, one row per CDR3 protein. The sample records tens of thousands of distinct CDR3 sequences, roughly 60% being singletons. The CDR3 is 18 residues long. CDR1 and CDR2 from the germline V gene are SEHNR and FQNEAQ (reference sequence). Material: lung tumor tissue. V and J are TRBV7-9 and TRBJ2-1; D is perhaps TRBD2 (5 bases). This TCR derives from a man aged 50-59 years with non-small cell lung cancer. CDR3 sequence reads: CVSSPPGVAEGIVNEQFF. The CDR3 DNA reads TGTGTCAGCAGCCCCCCTGGGGTAGCAGAGGGAATTGTGAATGAGCAGTTCTTC.